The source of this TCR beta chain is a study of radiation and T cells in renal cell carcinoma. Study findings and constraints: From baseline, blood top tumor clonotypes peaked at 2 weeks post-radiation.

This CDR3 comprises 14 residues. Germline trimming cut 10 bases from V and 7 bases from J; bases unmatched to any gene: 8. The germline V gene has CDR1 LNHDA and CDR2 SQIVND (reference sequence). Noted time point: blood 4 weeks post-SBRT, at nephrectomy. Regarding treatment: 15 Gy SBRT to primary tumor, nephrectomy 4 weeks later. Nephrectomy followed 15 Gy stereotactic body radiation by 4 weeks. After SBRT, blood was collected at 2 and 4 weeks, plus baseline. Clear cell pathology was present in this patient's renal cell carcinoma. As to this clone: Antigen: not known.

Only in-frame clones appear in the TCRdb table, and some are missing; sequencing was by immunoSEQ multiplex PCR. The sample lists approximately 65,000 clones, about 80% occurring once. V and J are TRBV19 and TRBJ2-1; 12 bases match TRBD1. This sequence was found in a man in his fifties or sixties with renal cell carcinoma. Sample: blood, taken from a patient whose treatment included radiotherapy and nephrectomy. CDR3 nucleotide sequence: TGTGCCACCAGGGACAGGGGGCTGGCAAATGAGCAGTTCTTC. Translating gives CATRDRGLANEQFF.